Listed below are T cell receptor beta chains from one sample, sequenced in a study of T cell repertoires in cytomegalovirus infection. One entry per CDR3 protein results from TCRdb running MiXCR on the reads. The data show 700,000 to 900,000 distinct CDR3 sequences, 25% to 35% seen once. Which antigens these TCRs recognize remains unknown. The material sequenced was cultured CD8+ T cells from PBMCs, taken from culture after CMV antigen stimulation. Source of these receptors: a human donor in good health (CMV status not recorded). Some clones in this sample may be carry-over from other donors' samples. The CDR3 runs from the conserved cysteine through the conserved F or W. The D gene is left open where the match is weak. Size is omitted from some rows. Given values are once, few, many or a class for expanded clones.

d_call	v_call	j_call	clone_size	cdr3_aa	cdr3_nt
TRBD1	TRBV7-1	TRBJ1-2	NA	CASSQDRGIRGYTF	TGTGCCAGCAGCCAGGACAGGGGGATTCGCGGCTACACCTTC
NA	TRBV6-6	TRBJ1-1	NA	CASSYREQLMNTEAFF	TGTGCCAGCAGCTACAGGGAGCAACTTATGAACACTGAAGCTTTCTTT
NA	TRBV7-8	TRBJ1-6	many	CASSLVPETNSPLHF	TGTGCCAGCAGCTTAGTACCGGAAACCAATTCACCCCTCCACTTT
TRBD2	TRBV15	TRBJ2-5	NA	CATNREGGGSGETQYF	TGTGCCACCAATCGGGAGGGCGGGGGCTCCGGTGAGACCCAGTACTTC
TRBD1	TRBV6-2/TRBV6-3	TRBJ1-1	few	CASSYQNRGTEAFF	TGTGCCAGCAGTTACCAAAACAGGGGCACTGAAGCTTTCTTT
NA	TRBV6-8	TRBJ2-6	NA	CASSYEGPGANVLTF	TGTGCCAGCAGTTACGAGGGCCCTGGGGCCAACGTCCTGACTTTC
NA	TRBV4-1	TRBJ1-1	many	CASSQADGGTEAFF	TGCGCCAGCAGCCAAGCCGACGGCGGCACTGAAGCTTTCTTT
NA	TRBV6-6	TRBJ1-6	NA	CATEAWAANSPLHF	TGTGCCACCGAAGCATGGGCAGCTAATTCACCCCTCCACTTT
NA	TRBV15	TRBJ1-1	NA	CATSRDGTWGTEAFF	TGTGCCACCAGCAGAGATGGAACGTGGGGCACTGAAGCTTTCTTT
NA	TRBV14	TRBJ1-1	NA	CASRQGVDTEAFF	TGTGCCAGCAGACAGGGTGTCGACACTGAAGCTTTCTTT
NA	TRBV20-1	TRBJ2-2	NA	CSARTPSTGELFF	TGCAGTGCTCGGACTCCCAGCACCGGGGAGCTGTTTTTT
NA	TRBV5-3	TRBJ1-4	NA	CASSLEPGATNEKLFF	TGTGCCAGCAGCTTGGAGCCGGGGGCAACTAATGAAAAACTGTTTTTT
TRBD1	TRBV6-5	TRBJ1-6	NA	CASSKNTRRGRSPLHF	TGTGCCAGCAGTAAGAATACAAGGAGGGGGCGATCACCCCTCCACTTT
TRBD2	TRBV4-1	TRBJ2-5	few	CASSRGLGQETQYF	TGCGCCAGCAGCCGAGGACTAGGTCAAGAGACCCAGTACTTC
NA	TRBV4-1	TRBJ1-1	few	CASSQGTENTEAFF	TGCGCCAGCAGCCAAGGGACAGAGAACACTGAAGCTTTCTTT
NA	TRBV12-5	TRBJ1-1	NA	CASGFRTDSNTEAFF	TGTGCTAGTGGTTTTCGGACAGACTCGAACACTGAAGCTTTCTTT
NA	TRBV27	TRBJ1-5	many	CASSWGGGAPNQPQHF	TGTGCCAGCAGTTGGGGCGGGGGGGCCCCTAATCAGCCCCAGCATTTT
NA	TRBV6-1	TRBJ2-2	many	CALLADQANTGELFF	TGTGCCCTCTTGGCGGATCAGGCGAACACCGGGGAGCTGTTTTTT
TRBD1	TRBV7-3	TRBJ2-1	few	CASSHRTGHLYNEQFF	TGTGCCAGCAGCCATAGGACAGGGCATCTTTACAATGAGCAGTTCTTC
TRBD2	TRBV2	TRBJ2-1	NA	CASRGTSGGHYNEQFF	TGTGCCAGCAGAGGGACTAGCGGGGGGCATTACAATGAGCAGTTCTTC